This T cell receptor beta chain appears in the sequencing data of a study of PD-L1 blockade in urothelial cancer. Study summary: Patients initiated atezolizumab around 2014 at 1,200 mg intravenously every 3 weeks. Male sex and bladder-origin urothelial cancer were recorded for about 85% of the roughly 30 patients. Blood analyses occurred 3 weeks (second dose) and 6 weeks post treatment start. Blood-derived samples held a median around 130,000 T cells.

Produced via immunoSEQ multiplex PCR; TCRdb's table is partial and in-frame only. The sample carries 70,000 to 75,000 clones, roughly 84% recorded once. This CDR3 spans 17 amino acids. Germline CDR1 and CDR2: MDHEN and SYDVKM. The ends lost 2 bases at V and 0 bases at J; junction bases unmatched: 6. Sequenced material: PBMCs, taken around atezolizumab (anti-PD-L1) treatment. This receptor was identified in a man aged 65-85 years with urothelial cancer. The V call is TRBV28, the J call TRBJ2-1, with 8 positions matching TRBD2. The CDR3, as DNA: TGTGCCAGCAGTTTAGGGGCTAGCGGGTCCTCCTACAATGAGCAGTTCTTC. Its protein product is CASSLGASGSSYNEQFF.